This T cell receptor beta chain is from a study of cytomegalovirus exposure and HLA in healthy donors. The length of the CDR3 is 13 residues. Germline assignment: CDR1 SEHNR and CDR2 FQNEAQ (reference sequence). With V trimmed by 2 bases and J by 3 bases, 0 bases remained unmatched. With regard to this clone: What it recognizes is unknown.

13 Jbeta primers and 60 Vbeta primers were used for the PCR. Clones were sequenced by immunoSEQ multiplex PCR, and TCRdb holds only the in-frame ones, with some missing. Its table lists over 45,000 clones. The study, taken as a whole, reports: Another analysis was done later, and it associated 15,000 or so TCR beta sequences with HLA alleles at 0.05 false discovery rate. Several top significant clusters appeared, in a later analysis, to be linked to common viral pathogens.

This sequence joins TRBV7-9 and TRBJ2-7; 8 nucleotides agree with TRBD2. Sequencing was carried out using PBMCs. The TCR comes from a woman aged 18 to 35 in good health and CMV-seronegative. The CDR3 DNA reads TGTGCCAGCAGCTTACTAGCGGGCTACGAGCAGTACTTC. This gives the protein CASSLLAGYEQYF.